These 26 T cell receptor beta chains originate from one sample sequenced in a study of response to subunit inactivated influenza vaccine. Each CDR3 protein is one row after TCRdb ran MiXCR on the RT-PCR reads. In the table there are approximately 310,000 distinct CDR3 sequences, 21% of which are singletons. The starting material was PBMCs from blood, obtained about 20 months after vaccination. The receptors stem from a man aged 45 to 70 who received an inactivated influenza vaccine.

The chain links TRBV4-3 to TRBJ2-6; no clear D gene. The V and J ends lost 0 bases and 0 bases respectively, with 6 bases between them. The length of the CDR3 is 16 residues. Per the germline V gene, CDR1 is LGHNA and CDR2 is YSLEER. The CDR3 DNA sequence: TGCGCCAGCAGCCAAGATCGTATCTCTGGGGCCAACGTCCTGACTTTC. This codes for CASSQDRISGANVLTF.

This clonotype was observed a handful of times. Here the CDR3 DNA reads TGTGCCAGCAGCTTACAGCGGGGTACCGGGGAGCTGTTTTTT. Translating gives CASSLQRGTGELFF. This chain links TRBV7-2 with TRBJ2-2; 7 bases are a match to TRBD2. Germline V gene lookup returns CDR1 SGHTA and CDR2 FQGNSA. The CDR3 spans 14 residues. Unmatched junction bases numbered 2, after V lost 2 bases and J lost 5 bases. Supplemented by reference TRBV7-2 and TRBJ2-2, the full variable domain reads GAGVSQSPSNKVTEKGKDVELRCDPISGHTALYWYRQSLGQGLEFLIYFQGNSAPDKSGLPSDRFSAERTGGSVSTLTIQRTQQEDSAVYLCASSLQRGTGELFFGEGSRLTVL.

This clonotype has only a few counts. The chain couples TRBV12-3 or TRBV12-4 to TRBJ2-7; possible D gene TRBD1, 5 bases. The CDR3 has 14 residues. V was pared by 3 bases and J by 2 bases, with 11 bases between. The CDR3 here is CASSFDRGTYEQYF. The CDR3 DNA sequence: TGTGCCAGCAGTTTTGATAGGGGAACCTACGAGCAGTACTTC.

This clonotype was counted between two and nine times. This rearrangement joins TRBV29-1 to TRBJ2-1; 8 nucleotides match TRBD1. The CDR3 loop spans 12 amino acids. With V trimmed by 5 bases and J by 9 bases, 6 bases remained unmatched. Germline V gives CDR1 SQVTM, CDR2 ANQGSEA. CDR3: CSVYSGGGEQFF. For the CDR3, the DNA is TGCAGCGTTTATTCAGGGGGCGGTGAGCAGTTCTTC.

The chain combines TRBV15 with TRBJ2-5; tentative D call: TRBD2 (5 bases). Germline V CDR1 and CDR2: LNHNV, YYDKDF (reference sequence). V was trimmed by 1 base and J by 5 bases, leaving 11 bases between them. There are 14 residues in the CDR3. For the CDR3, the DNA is TGTGCCACCAGCAGAGTTGACGGAGGCGAGACCCAGTACTTC. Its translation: CATSRVDGGETQYF.

CDR3 DNA sequence: TGTGCCAGCGGTCGACTAGCGGGGGTCAATGAGCAGTTCTTC. This gives the protein CASGRLAGVNEQFF. This sequence joins TRBV27 and TRBJ2-1, with TRBD2 matching over 12 bases. The V and J ends lost 8 bases and 6 bases, in that order; junction bases with no gene match: 5. Germline CDR1 is MNHEY and CDR2 is SMNVEV (reference sequence). The CDR3 length is 14 residues.

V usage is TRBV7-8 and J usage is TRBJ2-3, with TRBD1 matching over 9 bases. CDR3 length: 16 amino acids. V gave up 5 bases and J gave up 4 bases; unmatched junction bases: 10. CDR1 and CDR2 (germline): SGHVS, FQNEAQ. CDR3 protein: CASSPSRDRASDTQYF. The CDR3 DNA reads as TGTGCCAGCAGCCCGTCCAGGGACAGGGCTTCAGATACGCAGTATTTT.

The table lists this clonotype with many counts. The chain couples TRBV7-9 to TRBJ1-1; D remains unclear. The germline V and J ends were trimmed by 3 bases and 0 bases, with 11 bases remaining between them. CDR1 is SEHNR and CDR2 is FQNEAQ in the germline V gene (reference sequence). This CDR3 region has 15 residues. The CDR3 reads CASSFSSGVNTEAFF. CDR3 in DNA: TGTGCCAGCAGCTTTTCTTCCGGGGTGAACACTGAAGCTTTCTTT.

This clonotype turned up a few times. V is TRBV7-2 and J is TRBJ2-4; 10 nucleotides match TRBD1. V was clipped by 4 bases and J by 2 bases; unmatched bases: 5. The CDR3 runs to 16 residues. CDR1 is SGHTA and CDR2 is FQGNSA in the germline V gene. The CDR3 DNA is TGTGCCAGCAGCTCGACAGGGGGCGGTTCCAAAAACATTCAGTACTTC. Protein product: CASSSTGGGSKNIQYF.

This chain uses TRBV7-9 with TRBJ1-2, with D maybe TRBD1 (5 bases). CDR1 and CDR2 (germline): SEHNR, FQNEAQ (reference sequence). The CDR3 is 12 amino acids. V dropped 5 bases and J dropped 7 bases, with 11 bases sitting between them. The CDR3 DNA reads TGTGCCAGCAGCCCGGGGCGGGGTGGCTACACCTTC. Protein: CASSPGRGGYTF.

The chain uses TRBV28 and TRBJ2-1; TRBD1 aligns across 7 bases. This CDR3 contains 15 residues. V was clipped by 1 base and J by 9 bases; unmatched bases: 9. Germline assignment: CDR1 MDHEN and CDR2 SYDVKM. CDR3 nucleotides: TGTGCCAGCAGTTTATTGTCCAGGGGGAACGGTGAGCAGTTCTTC. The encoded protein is CASSLLSRGNGEQFF.

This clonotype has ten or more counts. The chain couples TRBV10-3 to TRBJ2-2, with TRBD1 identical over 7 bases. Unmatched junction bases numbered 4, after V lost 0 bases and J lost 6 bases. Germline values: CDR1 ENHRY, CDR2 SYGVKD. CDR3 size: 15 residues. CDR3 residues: CAISESRDRAGELFF. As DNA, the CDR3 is TGTGCCATCAGTGAGTCGCGCGACAGGGCCGGGGAGCTGTTTTTT.

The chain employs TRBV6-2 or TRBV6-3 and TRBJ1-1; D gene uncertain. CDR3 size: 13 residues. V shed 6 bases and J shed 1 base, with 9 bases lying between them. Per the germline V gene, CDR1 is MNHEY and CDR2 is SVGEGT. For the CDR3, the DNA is TGTGCCAGCAGGATTAATTCGAACACTGAAGCTTTCTTT. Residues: CASRINSNTEAFF.

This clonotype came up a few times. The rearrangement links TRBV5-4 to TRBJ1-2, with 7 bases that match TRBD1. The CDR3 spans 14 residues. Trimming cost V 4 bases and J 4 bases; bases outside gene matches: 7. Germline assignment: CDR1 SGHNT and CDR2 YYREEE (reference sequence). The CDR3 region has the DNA TGTGCCAGCAGCCCTTGGACAGGAACCTATGGCTACACCTTC. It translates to CASSPWTGTYGYTF.

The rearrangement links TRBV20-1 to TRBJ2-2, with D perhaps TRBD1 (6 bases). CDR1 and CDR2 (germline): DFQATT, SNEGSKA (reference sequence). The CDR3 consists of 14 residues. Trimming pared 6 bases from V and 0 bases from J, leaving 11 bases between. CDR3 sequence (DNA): TGCAGTGCAGAAGGGACAACGAACACCGGGGAGCTGTTTTTT. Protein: CSAEGTTNTGELFF.

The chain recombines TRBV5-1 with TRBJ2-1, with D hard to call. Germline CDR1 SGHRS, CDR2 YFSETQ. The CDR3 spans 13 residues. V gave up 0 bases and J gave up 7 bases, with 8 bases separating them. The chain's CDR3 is CASSLGYGNEQFF. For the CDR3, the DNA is TGCGCCAGCAGCTTGGGATACGGAAATGAGCAGTTCTTC.

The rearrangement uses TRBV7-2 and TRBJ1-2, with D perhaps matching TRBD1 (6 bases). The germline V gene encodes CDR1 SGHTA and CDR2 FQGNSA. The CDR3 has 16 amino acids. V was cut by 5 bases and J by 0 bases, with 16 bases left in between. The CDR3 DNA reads TGTGCCAGCAGCCCTGTAGGGGGGACGGCTAACTATGGCTACACCTTC. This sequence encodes CASSPVGGTANYGYTF.

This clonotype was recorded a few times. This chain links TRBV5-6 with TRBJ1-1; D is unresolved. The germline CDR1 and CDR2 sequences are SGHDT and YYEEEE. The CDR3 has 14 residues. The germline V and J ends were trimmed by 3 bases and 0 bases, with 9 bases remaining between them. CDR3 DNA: TGTGCCAGCAGCTGGACGGTCATGAACACTGAAGCTTTCTTT. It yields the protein CASSWTVMNTEAFF. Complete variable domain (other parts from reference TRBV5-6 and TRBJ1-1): DAGVTQSPTHLIKTRGQQVTLRCSPKSGHDTVSWYQQALGQGPQFIFQYYEEEERQRGNFPDRFSGHQFPNYSSELNVNALLLGDSALYLCASSWTVMNTEAFFGQGTRLTVV.

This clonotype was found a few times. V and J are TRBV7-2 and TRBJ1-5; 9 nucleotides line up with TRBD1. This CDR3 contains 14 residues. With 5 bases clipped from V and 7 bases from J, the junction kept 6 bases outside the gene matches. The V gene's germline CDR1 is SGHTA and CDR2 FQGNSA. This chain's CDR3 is CASSPTGGAQPQHF. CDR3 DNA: TGTGCCAGCAGCCCTACAGGGGGCGCGCAGCCCCAGCATTTT.

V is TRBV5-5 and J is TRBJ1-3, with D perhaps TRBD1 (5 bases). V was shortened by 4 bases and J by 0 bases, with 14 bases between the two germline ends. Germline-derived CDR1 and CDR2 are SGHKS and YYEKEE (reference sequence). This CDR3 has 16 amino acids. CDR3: CASSKAGLNSGNTIYF. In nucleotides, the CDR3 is TGTGCCAGCAGCAAAGCGGGACTGAACTCTGGAAACACCATATATTTT.

The CDR3, as DNA: TGTGCCAGCAGCTTAAAGGGGGGCAGCAATCAGCCCCAGCATTTT. Translation gives CASSLKGGSNQPQHF. The V call is TRBV7-2, the J call TRBJ1-5, with a possible D match to TRBD1 (6 bases). CDR1 is SGHTA and CDR2 is FQGNSA in the germline V gene. V lost 2 bases, J lost 1 base, and 9 bases lay in between. The CDR3 length is 15 residues.

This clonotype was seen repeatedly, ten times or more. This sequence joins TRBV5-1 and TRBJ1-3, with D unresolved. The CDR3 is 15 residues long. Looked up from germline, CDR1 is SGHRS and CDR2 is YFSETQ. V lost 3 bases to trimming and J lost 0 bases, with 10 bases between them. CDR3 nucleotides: TGCGCCAGCAGCTACGACTGGAGCTCTGGAAACACCATATATTTT. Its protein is CASSYDWSSGNTIYF.

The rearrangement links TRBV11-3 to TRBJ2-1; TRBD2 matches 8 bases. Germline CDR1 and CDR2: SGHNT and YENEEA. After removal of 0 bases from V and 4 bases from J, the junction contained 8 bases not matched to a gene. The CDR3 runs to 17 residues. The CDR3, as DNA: TGTGCCAGCAGCTTAGATGTTCCTAGCGGGTTATACAATGAGCAGTTCTTC. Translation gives CASSLDVPSGLYNEQFF.

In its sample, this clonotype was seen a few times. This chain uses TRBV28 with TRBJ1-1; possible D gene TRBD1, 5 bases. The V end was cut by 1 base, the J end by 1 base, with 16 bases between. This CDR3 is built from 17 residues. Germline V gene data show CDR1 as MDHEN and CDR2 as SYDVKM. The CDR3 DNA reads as TGTGCCAGCAGTTTATCCCCAGGTGGGGGTGGGAACACTGAAGCTTTCTTT. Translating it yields CASSLSPGGGGNTEAFF.

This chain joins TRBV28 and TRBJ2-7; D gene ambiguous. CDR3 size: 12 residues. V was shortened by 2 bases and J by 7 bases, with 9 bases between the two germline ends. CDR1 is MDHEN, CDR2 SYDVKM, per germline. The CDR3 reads CASSLKRGEQYF. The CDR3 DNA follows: TGTGCCAGCAGTTTAAAGCGAGGAGAGCAGTACTTC.

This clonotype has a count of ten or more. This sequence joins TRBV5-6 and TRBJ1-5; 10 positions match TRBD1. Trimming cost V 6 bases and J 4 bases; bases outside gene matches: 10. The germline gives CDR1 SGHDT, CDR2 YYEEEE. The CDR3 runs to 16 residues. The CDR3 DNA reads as TGTGCCAGCACCCTGGGGACAGGGGCCTTAAATCAGCCCCAGCATTTT. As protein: CASTLGTGALNQPQHF.